One sample yielded the 24 T cell receptor beta chains listed below, sequenced in a study of control samples from healthy donors and cancer patients. Using immunoSEQ multiplex PCR, the repertoire was profiled, and TCRdb retains in-frame clones only, with some absent. The table records roughly 100,000 clones, approximately 92% of them present only once. The sequencing sample was made of blood. These receptors all stem from a human donor in good health. The donor label of this sample is uncertain.

The gene calls are TRBV7-9 and TRBJ2-1; a weak D match, TRBD2 (7 bases). V was shortened by 2 bases and J by 7 bases, with 15 bases between the two germline ends. CDR1 and CDR2 (germline): SEHNR, FQNEAQ (reference sequence). The CDR3 consists of 15 residues. CDR3 protein: CASSLRGALKNEQFF. CDR3 nucleotides: TGTGCCAGCAGCTTACGGGGGGCTTTGAAGAATGAGCAGTTCTTC.

V gene TRBV23-1 combines with J gene TRBJ1-2; TRBD1 matches 10 bases. TRBV23-1 is recorded as an ORF, its role being uncertain. The CDR3 extends over 18 amino acids. Germline trimming cut 0 bases from V and 6 bases from J; bases unmatched to any gene: 13. This CDR3 reads CASSQSLQDRGFSDGYTF. In DNA form, the CDR3 reads TGCGCCAGCAGTCAATCTCTCCAGGACAGGGGGTTTTCGGATGGCTACACCTTC.

The chain joins TRBV3-1 (or the pseudogene TRBV3-2) to TRBJ1-2; 7 bases agree with TRBD1. Germline V gene data show CDR1 as LGHDT and CDR2 as YNNKEL (reference sequence). The CDR3 is 14 residues long. Trimming at V came to 3 bases and at J to 4 bases, leaving 5 bases not matched to a gene. The CDR3 loop is CASSQRQGGYGYTF. CDR3 nucleotide sequence: TGTGCCAGCAGCCAGAGACAGGGAGGCTATGGCTACACCTTC.

This chain connects TRBV19 to TRBJ2-1; TRBD2 might be the D (6 bases). Trimming pared 5 bases from V and 8 bases from J, leaving 13 bases between. The germline V gene has CDR1 LNHDA and CDR2 SQIVND (reference sequence). This CDR3 comprises 13 residues. The CDR3 loop reads CASSVTRGDEQFF. The CDR3 DNA follows: TGTGCCAGTAGTGTGACTCGCGGGGATGAGCAGTTCTTC.

The gene calls are TRBV9 and TRBJ2-1; the match to TRBD1 covers 9 bases. The CDR3 has 15 residues. Germline values: CDR1 SGDLS, CDR2 YYNGEE. J was trimmed by 10 bases and V by 3 bases; bases with no gene match: 11. The CDR3 is CASSATGTGRLEQFF. CDR3 DNA: TGTGCCAGCAGCGCAACCGGGACAGGGAGGTTGGAGCAGTTCTTC.

The gene calls are TRBV4-1 and TRBJ1-5, with no clear D. The CDR3 runs to 14 residues. Trimming pared 0 bases from V and 1 base from J, leaving 4 bases between. Per germline, CDR1 MGHRA and CDR2 YSYEKL. The CDR3: CASSQELSNQPQHF. CDR3 DNA sequence: TGCGCCAGCAGCCAAGAACTCAGCAATCAGCCCCAGCATTTT.

The CDR3 is CASSLAGFQGTDGYTF. CDR3 nucleotides: TGTGCCAGCAGCTTAGCGGGGTTCCAGGGTACCGATGGCTACACCTTC. V and J are TRBV7-2 and TRBJ1-2; possibly TRBD1 for D (5 bases). CDR1 is SGHTA and CDR2 is FQGNSA in the germline V gene. Trimming took 0 bases from V and 6 from J, leaving 17 bases between them. The CDR3 is 16 amino acids.

The J gene is TRBJ1-3, the V gene TRBV5-4; weak D call: TRBD1 (5 bases). The CDR3 sequence is 15 residues long. Per germline, CDR1 SGHNT and CDR2 YYREEE (reference sequence). V was shortened by 0 bases and J by 0 bases, with 7 bases between the two germline ends. The CDR3 sequence: CASSLGGGSGNTIYF. CDR3 sequence (DNA): TGTGCCAGCAGCTTGGGCGGGGGCTCTGGAAACACCATATATTTT.

The rearrangement joins TRBV7-6 to TRBJ2-1; 12 nucleotides align to TRBD2. The V segment lost 1 base and the J segment 6 bases; nucleotides outside the gene matches: 7. This CDR3 has 17 amino acids. The V gene's germline CDR1 is SGHVS and CDR2 FNYEAQ. The CDR3 nucleotides read TGTGCCAGCAGCTTAGTAGCTAGCGGGGGGGCCCTCAATGAGCAGTTCTTC. Protein sequence: CASSLVASGGALNEQFF.

This chain joins TRBV11-2 and TRBJ2-1, with D perhaps given as TRBD1 or TRBD2 (5 bases each). V lost 4 bases and J lost 6, with 13 bases in between. Germline V CDR1 and CDR2: SGHAT, FQNNGV. CDR3 length: 14 residues. DNA of the CDR3: TGTGCCAGCAGCTCCACTAGGGACCTCAATGAGCAGTTCTTC. This sequence encodes CASSSTRDLNEQFF.

This clone has just one count. V and J are TRBV14 and TRBJ2-3; D is uncertain. Looked up from germline, CDR1 is SGHDN and CDR2 is FVKESK. V was trimmed by 0 bases and J by 4 bases, leaving 11 bases between them. CDR3 size: 15 residues. In DNA form, the CDR3 reads TGTGCCAGCAGCCAAGACCGCTGGGCGGCAGATACGCAGTATTTT. Protein: CASSQDRWAADTQYF. The full variable domain, completed using reference TRBV14 and TRBJ2-3, is EAGVTQFPSHSVIEKGQTVTLRCDPISGHDNLYWYRRVMGKEIKFLLHFVKESKQDESGMPNNRFLAERTGGTYSTLKVQPAELEDSGVYFCASSQDRWAADTQYFGPGTRLTVL.

The CDR3 DNA follows: TGTGCCAGCAGCTCGCGCGGTGGCGGGGTCCGCACAGATACGCAGTATTTT. Protein: CASSSRGGGVRTDTQYF. This chain uses TRBV7-2 with TRBJ2-3; D perhaps matches TRBD2 (6 bases). Trimming removed 4 bases from V and 1 base from J, with 18 bases in between. The CDR3 spans 17 residues. The germline V gene has CDR1 SGHTA and CDR2 FQGNSA. Full variable domain (missing parts from reference TRBV7-2 and TRBJ2-3): GAGVSQSPSNKVTEKGKDVELRCDPISGHTALYWYRQSLGQGLEFLIYFQGNSAPDKSGLPSDRFSAERTGGSVSTLTIQRTQQEDSAVYLCASSSRGGGVRTDTQYFGPGTRLTVL.

The gene calls are TRBV5-5 and TRBJ2-3, with 8 bases matching TRBD1. J lost 5 bases, V lost 4 bases, and 3 bases had no gene match. CDR1 and CDR2 (germline): SGHKS, YYEKEE (reference sequence). The CDR3 loop spans 13 amino acids. In DNA, the CDR3 is TGTGCCAGCAGCCCGACAGGGGAAGATACGCAGTATTTT. It yields the protein CASSPTGEDTQYF.

The rearrangement uses TRBV6-5 and TRBJ1-5, with a tentative D call TRBD1 (6 bases). Trimming shortened V by 7 bases and J by 1 base, and 14 bases separated the two germline ends. The CDR3 is made up of 15 amino acids. Germline V CDR1 and CDR2: MNHEY, SVGAGI. The CDR3 loop reads CASTLGHGSNQPQHF. CDR3 DNA: TGTGCCAGCACCTTGGGACACGGGAGCAATCAGCCCCAGCATTTT.

This clone was seen only once. The chain has TRBV6-2 or TRBV6-3 and TRBJ1-5; D gene uncertain. Between the trimmed V and J ends, which lost 0 bases and 10 bases, there was a span of 7 bases. Germline lookup yields CDR1 MNHEY and CDR2 SVGEGT. The CDR3 is made up of 12 amino acids. The CDR3: CASSYSFLPQHF. In nucleotides, the CDR3 is TGTGCCAGCAGTTACTCGTTCCTTCCCCAGCATTTT.

The chain is built from TRBV29-1 and TRBJ1-1, with 7 bases that match TRBD1. Germline V lookup: CDR1 SQVTM, CDR2 ANQGSEA. The ends lost 3 bases at V and 11 bases at J; junction bases unmatched: 9. The length of the CDR3 is 12 residues. The CDR3 loop is CSVDRGGGLAFF. The CDR3, as DNA: TGCAGCGTTGACAGGGGGGGAGGATTGGCTTTCTTT.

This rearrangement joins TRBV5-1 to TRBJ1-6, with 9 bases matching TRBD1. Looked up from germline, CDR1 is SGHRS and CDR2 is YFSETQ. There are 17 residues in the CDR3. V lost 0 bases, J lost 6 bases, and 7 bases stayed unmatched. The CDR3, as DNA: TGCGCCAGCAGCTTGGCCAGCAGGACAGGGGTTAATTCACCCCTCCACTTT. Its translation is CASSLASRTGVNSPLHF.

This chain links TRBV18 with TRBJ1-6; perhaps TRBD1 as D (6 bases). V lost 6 bases and J 11 bases, leaving 20 bases between the germline ends. The germline V gene has CDR1 KGHSH and CDR2 LQKENI. The CDR3 extends over 15 amino acids. DNA of the CDR3: TGTGCCAGCTCTTCCGGACGGGACACGGGAGCACCCCTCCACTTT. The encoded protein is CASSSGRDTGAPLHF. Variable domain in full (rest from reference TRBV18 and TRBJ1-6): NAGVMQNPRHLVRRRGQEARLRCSPMKGHSHVYWYRQLPEEGLKFMVYLQKENIIDESGMPKERFSAEFPKEGPSILRIQQVVRGDSAAYFCASSSGRDTGAPLHFGNGTRLTVT.

This clone was counted a single time. The V and J genes are TRBV19 and TRBJ2-1, with unresolved D. V lost 4 bases, J lost 0 bases, and 4 bases lay in between. The CDR3 length is 13 residues. The germline V gene has CDR1 LNHDA and CDR2 SQIVND (reference sequence). This chain's CDR3 is CASSTYSYNEQFF. The CDR3, as DNA: TGTGCCAGTAGTACTTACTCCTACAATGAGCAGTTCTTC.

This clone came up a few times. This sample includes further DNA sequences coding for the same CDR3. This rearrangement joins TRBV19 to TRBJ2-1, with D possibly being TRBD2 (5 bases). Germline values: CDR1 LNHDA, CDR2 SQIVND (reference sequence). Trimming removed 0 bases at V and 0 bases at J, with 6 bases between. The CDR3 length is 15 residues. In nucleotides, the CDR3 is TGTGCCAGTAGTATAGAGGGGAGCTCCTACAATGAGCAGTTCTTC. Translation gives CASSIEGSSYNEQFF.

The rearrangement joins TRBV5-1 to TRBJ2-7; TRBD1 matches 8 bases. The V segment lost 5 bases and the J segment 9 bases; nucleotides outside the gene matches: 4. Germline V gene lookup returns CDR1 SGHRS and CDR2 YFSETQ. This CDR3 is 11 amino acids long. The CDR3 loop reads CASRTGDWQYF. Written as DNA, the CDR3 is TGCGCCAGCAGGACAGGGGATTGGCAGTACTTC.

The chain links TRBV29-1 to TRBJ2-3; 12 bases agree with TRBD2. J was trimmed by 2 bases and V by 7 bases; bases with no gene match: 4. Germline CDR1 reads SQVTM; CDR2 reads ANQGSEA. This CDR3 has 14 residues. DNA for the CDR3: TGCAGCGCACGACTAGCGGGGGTCACAGATACGCAGTATTTT. Protein: CSARLAGVTDTQYF.

The chain is built from TRBV24-1 and TRBJ2-3, with D possibly matching TRBD1 (6 bases). Germline V gene data show CDR1 as KGHDR and CDR2 as SFDVKD. V lost 4 bases, J lost 1 base, and 20 bases lay in between. The CDR3 is made up of 18 amino acids. As DNA, the CDR3 is TGTGCCACCAGTGAGTCAGGGGTCGCCTCACTAGGCACAGATACGCAGTATTTT. Amino acids: CATSESGVASLGTDTQYF.

The rearrangement uses TRBV19 and TRBJ2-1; maybe TRBD1 (6 bases). V lost 3 bases, J lost 2 bases, and 17 bases lay in between. The CDR3 sequence is 17 residues long. Germline assignment: CDR1 LNHDA and CDR2 SQIVND (reference sequence). The CDR3, as DNA: TGTGCCAGTAGTATTGGGCGGACCACAGGGACCTACAATGAGCAGTTCTTC. Its translation is CASSIGRTTGTYNEQFF.